These T cell receptor beta chains were read from a single sample in a study of blood T cells in healthy people across ages. Via MiXCR, TCRdb re-called the 5' RACE reads, giving one row per CDR3 protein. The data show hundreds of thousands of distinct CDR3 sequences, roughly half seen once. Sequencing was performed on blood. The receptors originated from a woman older than 75 in good health. CDR3s leave out the opening cysteine and the closing phenylalanine or tryptophan.

j_call v_call cdr3_aa
TRBJ2-1 TRBV15 ATSRDLEDPQF
TRBJ1-2 TRBV3-1 ASRDSLNYGYT
TRBJ2-3 TRBV27 ASSSGSGAIPGTQY
TRBJ1-6 TRBV6-5 ASSRGVDPYNSLLH
TRBJ2-7 TRBV10-3 AISEWGTSDEQY
TRBJ1-4 TRBV4-1 ASSQDEGEGEKLF
TRBJ2-7 TRBV7-2 ASSLDAGRMSEQY
TRBJ2-6 TRBV20-1 SARGGYSGANVLT
NA TRBV20-1 SAHGAAAEQY
TRBJ1-3 TRBV15 ATSRDPLGQGRSGNTIY
TRBJ2-6 TRBV18 ASSNTRTPSFSGANVLT
TRBJ1-5 TRBV21-1 ASTLKRGLGNQPQH
TRBJ1-1 TRBV9 ASSGRDMNTEAF
TRBJ2-7 TRBV18 ASSPSAGGGYEQY
TRBJ2-1 TRBV20-1 SARGENRGEQF
TRBJ2-4 TRBV7-2 ASSRGVTEIKNIQY
TRBJ2-3 TRBV4-3 ASSPQRGGGTQY
TRBJ2-1 TRBV27 ASSLSKTHTYNGQF
TRBJ2-1 TRBV6-6 ASSYIDNEQF
TRBJ1-1 TRBV12-3/TRBV12-4 ASSYVRVRDTEAF